This T cell receptor (beta chain) was obtained from a study of blood T cell repertoires in COVID-19. Losses at the gene ends were 7 bases for V and 1 base for J; bases not matched to a gene: 6. Germline-derived CDR1 and CDR2 are LGHDT and YNNKEL (reference sequence). The CDR3 totals 17 residues. This clone was detected only a few times. Per the study methods: Nucleated cell number was recorded as an estimate derived from reference gene primer amplification. Generated by immunoSEQ multiplex PCR, the TCRdb table keeps only in-frame clones and is missing some. That table furnishes V, J and clone size, whereas the DNA furnished D and trimming. The sample carries more than 150,000 clones, roughly 79% recorded once.

V and J are TRBV3-1 (or the pseudogene TRBV3-2) and TRBJ2-6, with 11 bases fitting TRBD2. The clonotype was recovered from a woman of 80 years or more with COVID-19, enrolled during active disease. The sample consisted of peripheral blood. CDR3 sequence reads: CASTRASGRSGANVLTF. The CDR3 region has the DNA TGTGCCAGCACCCGGGCTAGCGGGAGGTCTGGGGCCAACGTCCTGACTTTC.